A selection of T cell receptor beta chains follows, all from one sample in a study of cytomegalovirus exposure and HLA in healthy donors. The method was immunoSEQ multiplex PCR; TCRdb's version includes in-frame clones alone and lacks a portion of them. The repertoire includes 150,000 to 200,000 clones, more than 60% of them detected once, and 2% to 2.5% sits in the top ten. Sequenced input: PBMCs. These TCRs come from a human donor in good health. Both conserved end residues are part of each CDR3. The order of the fields is V gene, clone size, J gene, D gene, CDR3 DNA, CDR3 protein. The D gene is left open where the match is weak. Only some rows state a clone size, as once, few, many or a class for expanded clones.

V gene: TRBV4-1
clone size: NA
J gene: TRBJ2-7
D gene: NA
CDR3 DNA: TGCGCCAGCAGCCAAGAACTAGCTTCCTACGAGCAGTACTTC
CDR3 protein: CASSQELASYEQYF

V gene: TRBV30
clone size: NA
J gene: TRBJ1-1
D gene: NA
CDR3 DNA: TGTGCCTGGAGTGTACAGTTGGGGCCCATGAACACTGAAGCTTTCTTT
CDR3 protein: CAWSVQLGPMNTEAFF

V gene: TRBV20-1
clone size: NA
J gene: TRBJ2-1
D gene: NA
CDR3 DNA: TGCAGTGCTGGAGACAGGAAGGAGCAGTTCTTC
CDR3 protein: CSAGDRKEQFF

V gene: TRBV6-1
clone size: NA
J gene: TRBJ2-1
D gene: TRBD1
CDR3 DNA: TGTGCCAGCAGGTGGACAGGGGTTGATGAGCAGTTCTTC
CDR3 protein: CASRWTGVDEQFF

V gene: TRBV6-1
clone size: NA
J gene: TRBJ1-6
D gene: TRBD1
CDR3 DNA: TGTGCCAGCAGTGCCAACAGGGGTCTTAATTCACCCCTCCACTTT
CDR3 protein: CASSANRGLNSPLHF

V gene: TRBV7-3
clone size: once
J gene: TRBJ2-2
D gene: NA
CDR3 DNA: TGTGCCAGCAGCCCGACAGGGAGGCCGAACACCGGGGAGCTGTTTTTT
CDR3 protein: CASSPTGRPNTGELFF

V gene: TRBV27
clone size: NA
J gene: TRBJ1-1
D gene: TRBD1
CDR3 DNA: TGTGCCAGCAGTTTATTAGCAGGGGGCTCGGCTGAAGCTTTCTTT
CDR3 protein: CASSLLAGGSAEAFF

V gene: TRBV19
clone size: once
J gene: TRBJ1-3
D gene: TRBD1
CDR3 DNA: TGTGCCAGTAGTAGTCCAGGGGGGCGAGTTGGTGTCGGAAACACCATATATTTT
CDR3 protein: CASSSPGGRVGVGNTIYF

V gene: TRBV9
clone size: once
J gene: TRBJ2-7
D gene: NA
CDR3 DNA: TGTGCCAGCAGCCTCGAACCACACTACGAGCAGTACTTC
CDR3 protein: CASSLEPHYEQYF

V gene: TRBV19
clone size: few
J gene: TRBJ2-5
D gene: TRBD2
CDR3 DNA: TGTGCCAGTAGTCCCCGGGGGGGGGTCCAAGAGACCCAGTACTTC
CDR3 protein: CASSPRGGVQETQYF

V gene: TRBV20-1
clone size: NA
J gene: TRBJ2-1
D gene: NA
CDR3 DNA: TGCAGTGCTGCCCCTGAGAATGAGCAGTTCTTC
CDR3 protein: CSAAPENEQFF

V gene: TRBV7-9
clone size: NA
J gene: TRBJ2-7
D gene: NA
CDR3 DNA: TGTTCCAGCAGCTTTGCGGGACGGGGCTACGAGCAGTACTTC
CDR3 protein: CSSSFAGRGYEQYF

V gene: TRBV7-2
clone size: few
J gene: TRBJ2-7
D gene: TRBD1
CDR3 DNA: TGTGCCAGCATCAGGGGGCGAGAGCAGTACTTC
CDR3 protein: CASIRGREQYF

V gene: TRBV11-2
clone size: NA
J gene: TRBJ2-7
D gene: TRBD2
CDR3 DNA: TGTGCCAGCAGCTTGGGAGGGACCTACGAGCAGTACTTC
CDR3 protein: CASSLGGTYEQYF

V gene: TRBV6-1
clone size: NA
J gene: TRBJ1-1
D gene: NA
CDR3 DNA: TGTGCCAGCAGTGAAGTACGCGGACTCATGAACACTGAAGCTTTCTTT
CDR3 protein: CASSEVRGLMNTEAFF

V gene: TRBV6-6
clone size: once
J gene: TRBJ2-7
D gene: TRBD1
CDR3 DNA: TGTGCCAGCAGTTACTACAGGGGGGTCCGCAACGAGCAGTACTTC
CDR3 protein: CASSYYRGVRNEQYF

V gene: TRBV2
clone size: NA
J gene: TRBJ2-3
D gene: TRBD2
CDR3 DNA: TGTGCCAGCACGGGGGGGCGCTCAGATACGCAGTATTTT
CDR3 protein: CASTGGRSDTQYF

V gene: TRBV7-7
clone size: NA
J gene: TRBJ2-1
D gene: TRBD1
CDR3 DNA: TGTGCTAGCAGTAGGGACAGGGCGGATGAGCAGTTCTTC
CDR3 protein: CASSRDRADEQFF

V gene: TRBV7-2
clone size: NA
J gene: TRBJ2-3
D gene: TRBD2
CDR3 DNA: TGTGCCAGCAGCTTGCGCGGGGGTGACACAGATACGCAGTATTTT
CDR3 protein: CASSLRGGDTDTQYF

V gene: TRBV5-6
clone size: NA
J gene: TRBJ1-5
D gene: NA
CDR3 DNA: TGTGCCAGCAGCTTGTTGGGGGCTCGCAATCAGCCCCAGCATTTT
CDR3 protein: CASSLLGARNQPQHF

V gene: TRBV19
clone size: NA
J gene: TRBJ1-2
D gene: TRBD1
CDR3 DNA: TGTGCCAGTAGTGTCGGGACAGGCTATGGCTACACCTTC
CDR3 protein: CASSVGTGYGYTF

V gene: TRBV4-1
clone size: few
J gene: TRBJ1-3
D gene: NA
CDR3 DNA: TGCGCCAGCAGCCAAGTAGGGCAGGGTTACGGAAACACCATATATTTT
CDR3 protein: CASSQVGQGYGNTIYF

V gene: TRBV2
clone size: once
J gene: TRBJ1-1
D gene: NA
CDR3 DNA: TGTGCCAGCAGTGAAGGAGGCGGGAACACTGAAGCTTTCTTT
CDR3 protein: CASSEGGGNTEAFF

V gene: TRBV5-1
clone size: NA
J gene: TRBJ1-3
D gene: TRBD1
CDR3 DNA: TGCGCCAGCAGCTTGGGGGACAGGGGGCTCGGAAACACCATATATTTT
CDR3 protein: CASSLGDRGLGNTIYF

V gene: TRBV6-5
clone size: NA
J gene: TRBJ1-1
D gene: TRBD1
CDR3 DNA: TGTGCCAGCAGTTACTTTGGACAGGGGAGCACTGAAGCTTTCTTT
CDR3 protein: CASSYFGQGSTEAFF

V gene: TRBV5-5
clone size: NA
J gene: TRBJ1-1
D gene: NA
CDR3 DNA: TGTGCCAGCAGCTTTATCGGCAGGGTGTTGTCGGAAGCTTTCTTT
CDR3 protein: CASSFIGRVLSEAFF

V gene: TRBV5-1
clone size: NA
J gene: TRBJ2-2
D gene: TRBD2
CDR3 DNA: TGCGCCAGCAGCTATAGTAGCGGGGCTAATACCGGGGAGCTGTTTTTT
CDR3 protein: CASSYSSGANTGELFF

V gene: TRBV7-8
clone size: NA
J gene: TRBJ1-3
D gene: NA
CDR3 DNA: TGTGCCAGCAGCTTATCGTACGGGTCTGGAAACACCATATATTTT
CDR3 protein: CASSLSYGSGNTIYF

V gene: TRBV18
clone size: NA
J gene: TRBJ1-5
D gene: NA
CDR3 DNA: TGTGCCAGCTCACCCGGGGGGGTGAACAATCAGCCCCAGCATTTT
CDR3 protein: CASSPGGVNNQPQHF

V gene: TRBV6-5
clone size: NA
J gene: TRBJ2-7
D gene: TRBD1
CDR3 DNA: TGTGCCACCCTCGACAGGGGGTACGAGCAGTACTTC
CDR3 protein: CATLDRGYEQYF

V gene: TRBV6-1
clone size: NA
J gene: TRBJ2-1
D gene: TRBD2
CDR3 DNA: TGTGCCAGCACCATACAGGGGACTAGCGGAGAGCAGTTCTTC
CDR3 protein: CASTIQGTSGEQFF

V gene: TRBV7-7
clone size: NA
J gene: TRBJ2-2
D gene: TRBD1
CDR3 DNA: TGTGCTAGCAGCTCAGGACAGGACACCGGGGAGCTGTTTTTT
CDR3 protein: CASSSGQDTGELFF

V gene: TRBV7-9
clone size: NA
J gene: TRBJ2-5
D gene: TRBD2
CDR3 DNA: TGTGCCAGCAGCTCCGGGACTAGCGGGGGCCTCGTGGAGACCCAGTACTTC
CDR3 protein: CASSSGTSGGLVETQYF

V gene: TRBV7-6
clone size: NA
J gene: TRBJ2-7
D gene: NA
CDR3 DNA: TGTGCCAGCAGCTTTAACTACGAGCAGTACTTC
CDR3 protein: CASSFNYEQYF

V gene: TRBV19
clone size: NA
J gene: TRBJ2-3
D gene: TRBD2
CDR3 DNA: TGTGCCAGTAGTAGTTCACACATTAGCGGGAGTCCCGATGATACGCAGTATTTT
CDR3 protein: CASSSSHISGSPDDTQYF

V gene: TRBV5-5
clone size: NA
J gene: TRBJ2-7
D gene: NA
CDR3 DNA: TGTGCCAGCAGCTTGGACCCTACTTACTCCTACGAGCAGTACTTC
CDR3 protein: CASSLDPTYSYEQYF

V gene: TRBV7-3
clone size: NA
J gene: TRBJ1-1
D gene: TRBD1
CDR3 DNA: TGTGCCAGCAGCCCACAGGGGGCGGTGAGAAACACTGAAGCTTTCTTT
CDR3 protein: CASSPQGAVRNTEAFF

V gene: TRBV5-1
clone size: NA
J gene: TRBJ2-7
D gene: TRBD1
CDR3 DNA: TGCGCCAGCAGCTCCCCTCAGGGGGACGAGCAGTACTTC
CDR3 protein: CASSSPQGDEQYF

V gene: TRBV29-1
clone size: NA
J gene: TRBJ2-3
D gene: TRBD2
CDR3 DNA: TGCAGCGTTGAGACTAGCGGCACAGATACGCAGTATTTT
CDR3 protein: CSVETSGTDTQYF

V gene: TRBV5-1
clone size: NA
J gene: TRBJ2-5
D gene: TRBD2
CDR3 DNA: TGCGCCAGCAGTCGAACCCCCCCGACTAGCGTACAACAAGAGACCCAGTACTTC
CDR3 protein: CASSRTPPTSVQQETQYF

V gene: TRBV6-6
clone size: few
J gene: TRBJ1-2
D gene: TRBD1
CDR3 DNA: TGTGCCAGCAGTAAGGACAGGGGAGGCTACACCTTC
CDR3 protein: CASSKDRGGYTF